Listed below are T cell receptor beta chains from one sample, sequenced in a study of T cell responses to AZD1222 COVID-19 vaccine. Here immunoSEQ multiplex PCR was the method, and the copy in TCRdb shows in-frame clones only, minus some. Among 100,000 to 150,000 clones listed, about nine tenths were seen once. Source: peripheral blood, taken 28 days after the second AZD1222 dose. The source of these receptors is an adult who received the AZD1222 COVID-19 vaccine. The CDR3 runs from the conserved cysteine through the conserved F or W. Fields, in order: J gene, CDR3 length, D gene, V gene, clone size, CDR3 protein, CDR3 DNA. D genes are given only for firm matches. Rows give clone size only sometimes, using once, few, many, or a class for an expanded clone.

TRBJ1-5,16,NA,TRBV7-2,NA,CASSLLGAGSNQPQHF,TGTGCCAGCAGCTTACTCGGGGCCGGAAGCAATCAGCCCCAGCATTTT
TRBJ1-2,14,NA,TRBV19,NA,CASSIDPSFYGYTF,TGTGCCAGTAGTATAGATCCGTCCTTCTATGGCTACACCTTC
TRBJ1-2,15,TRBD1,TRBV18,NA,CASSRGQGENYGYTF,TGTGCCAGCTCACGCGGACAGGGTGAGAACTATGGCTACACCTTC
TRBJ1-1,13,NA,TRBV2,NA,CASRGDLTAEAFF,TGTGCCAGCAGGGGGGACCTGACAGCTGAAGCTTTCTTT
TRBJ1-1,14,TRBD1,TRBV5-1,NA,CASSDRVMNTEAFF,TGCGCCAGCAGCGACAGGGTGATGAACACTGAAGCTTTCTTT
TRBJ2-1,15,NA,TRBV5-4,NA,CASTPEGQRSNEQFF,TGTGCCAGCACCCCAGAGGGGCAACGGTCCAATGAGCAGTTCTTC
TRBJ1-6,17,TRBD1,TRBV27,few,CASSLYVRDRSGSPLHF,TGTGCCAGCAGTTTATATGTAAGGGACAGGTCTGGGTCACCCCTCCACTTT
TRBJ2-1,15,NA,TRBV30,NA,CAWSVSQLYYNEQFF,TGTGCCTGGAGTGTAAGTCAGCTTTACTACAATGAGCAGTTCTTC
TRBJ1-5,14,NA,TRBV7-2,NA,CASSLPGYNQPQHF,TGTGCCAGCAGCTTACCAGGTTACAATCAGCCCCAGCATTTT
TRBJ1-5,15,NA,TRBV15,NA,CATSREWGDYQPQHF,TGTGCCACCAGCAGAGAATGGGGAGATTATCAGCCCCAGCATTTT
TRBJ2-1,15,TRBD2,TRBV3-1/TRBV3-2,NA,CASSQAGGPYNEQFF,TGTGCCAGCAGCCAGGCGGGGGGGCCTTACAATGAGCAGTTCTTC
TRBJ2-5,13,NA,TRBV30,NA,CAWGSGIQETQYF,TGTGCCTGGGGCTCGGGTATCCAAGAGACCCAGTACTTC
TRBJ1-4,15,NA,TRBV7-6,NA,CASSLETATNEKLFF,TGTGCCAGCAGCTTAGAAACAGCAACTAATGAAAAACTGTTTTTT
TRBJ2-5,12,NA,TRBV6-2/TRBV6-3,NA,CASSSRVQTQYF,TGTGCCAGCAGTTCCCGCGTACAGACCCAGTACTTC
TRBJ1-5,15,NA,TRBV5-6,NA,CASSTEGRGNQPQHF,TGTGCCAGCAGCACTGAGGGCAGGGGCAATCAGCCCCAGCATTTT
TRBJ2-1,14,NA,TRBV7-2,NA,CASSLEDRLNEQFF,TGTGCCAGCAGCTTAGAGGACAGACTAAATGAGCAGTTCTTC
TRBJ1-4,15,NA,TRBV3-1/TRBV3-2,NA,CASSSSGKANEKLFF,TGTGCCAGCAGCTCCTCAGGGAAGGCCAATGAAAAACTGTTTTTT
TRBJ2-7,13,TRBD2,TRBV6-4,NA,CATREGSSYEQYF,TGTGCCACCCGGGAGGGAAGCTCCTACGAGCAGTACTTC
TRBJ1-2,13,NA,TRBV6-5,NA,CASRTDSNYGYTF,TGTGCCAGCAGAACGGACAGTAACTATGGCTACACCTTC
TRBJ2-7,16,TRBD1,TRBV4-3,NA,CASSQGGGTGPHEQYF,TGCGCCAGCAGCCAAGGAGGGGGGACAGGGCCCCACGAGCAGTACTTC
TRBJ2-5,15,NA,TRBV4-2,NA,CASSSWAGRQETQYF,TGTGCCAGCAGTTCTTGGGCAGGACGTCAAGAGACCCAGTACTTC
TRBJ1-4,13,NA,TRBV29-1,NA,CSVGTANNEKLFF,TGCAGCGTTGGGACAGCCAATAATGAAAAACTGTTTTTT
TRBJ1-3,13,NA,TRBV14,NA,CASSQDRRNTIYF,TGTGCCAGCAGCCAAGATCGGAGAAACACCATATATTTT
TRBJ2-1,16,TRBD1,TRBV7-2,few,CASSFGDRGISNEQFF,TGTGCCAGCAGCTTCGGGGACAGGGGAATCTCTAATGAGCAGTTCTTC
TRBJ2-3,11,NA,TRBV6-1,NA,CASKRTDTQYF,TGTGCCAGCAAACGCACAGATACGCAGTATTTT
TRBJ2-1,16,NA,TRBV15,once,CATSRGGTGSYNEQFF,TGTGCCACCAGCAGAGGGGGGACGGGCTCCTACAATGAGCAGTTCTTC
TRBJ2-7,15,TRBD2,TRBV28,once,CASGTSGSMTYEQYF,TGTGCCAGCGGCACTAGCGGGAGCATGACCTACGAGCAGTACTTC